This entry lists 20 T cell receptor beta chains sequenced from one sample in a study of cytomegalovirus exposure and HLA in healthy donors. Use of 60 Vbeta and 13 Jbeta primers characterized the PCR. Some clones are missing from TCRdb's copy, which holds only in-frame ones; the method was immunoSEQ multiplex PCR. This sample carries fewer than 150,000 clones, over 80% of them seen once, and the ten largest clones take 1.2%. Material: PBMCs. The receptors here all came from a female donor in good health and CMV-seronegative.

This chain joins TRBV6-5 and TRBJ2-7; 10 bases are a match to TRBD2. This CDR3 has 15 residues. Losses at the gene ends were 2 bases for V and 7 bases for J; bases not matched to a gene: 8. Germline V CDR1 and CDR2: MNHEY, SVGAGI. The CDR3 bases are TGTGCCAGCAGTTACCCTAGCGGGAGTGCGTGGGAGCAGTACTTC. Translating gives CASSYPSGSAWEQYF.

In nucleotides, the CDR3 is TGCGCCAGTTCGACAGGGGAAGGGGGCTACACCTTC. This gives the protein CASSTGEGGYTF. The V call is TRBV5-1, the J call TRBJ1-2; 8 bases map to TRBD1. CDR1 and CDR2 (germline): SGHRS, YFSETQ. The CDR3 totals 12 residues. V was clipped by 8 bases and J by 8 bases; unmatched bases: 8.

The genes are TRBV5-6 and TRBJ2-7; D is ambiguous. Germline lookup yields CDR1 SGHDT and CDR2 YYEEEE. The V end was cut by 2 bases, the J end by 2 bases, with 11 bases between. CDR3 length: 14 residues. The CDR3 region is CASSFAGNTYEQYF. As DNA, the CDR3 is TGTGCCAGCAGCTTCGCAGGAAATACCTACGAGCAGTACTTC.

Concerning this clone: The same CDR3 can be traced to other DNA sequences in this sample. This chain uses TRBV5-1 with TRBJ2-7, with D possibly TRBD2 on 5 matching bases. This CDR3 is 15 amino acids long. Germline CDR1 is SGHRS and CDR2 is YFSETQ. V was shortened by 3 bases and J by 5 bases, with 18 bases between the two germline ends. The CDR3 nucleotides read TGCGCCAGCAGCTGGGGAGAGAGGGTTGTCAACGAGCAGTACTTC. It translates to CASSWGERVVNEQYF.

The sample holds one count of this clone. The chain has TRBV6-5 and TRBJ2-7; 7 bases agree with TRBD1. The germline V gene has CDR1 MNHEY and CDR2 SVGAGI. This CDR3 is built from 12 residues. With V trimmed by 10 bases and J by 4 bases, 7 bases remained unmatched. CDR3 DNA: TGTGCCACCGCCCGGGACAGTTACGAGCAGTACTTC. Amino acid sequence: CATARDSYEQYF.

The chain's CDR3 is CASSFDRVGEQFF. The CDR3 DNA reads TGCGCCAGCAGCTTTGACAGGGTGGGTGAGCAGTTCTTC. The rearrangement joins TRBV5-1 to TRBJ2-1, with 7 nucleotides matching TRBD1. This CDR3 spans 13 amino acids. Germline CDR1 and CDR2: SGHRS and YFSETQ. Trimming removed 2 bases from V and 9 bases from J; junction bases left unmatched: 5.

V gene TRBV9 combines with J gene TRBJ2-5; TRBD1 is a possible D gene (5 bases). CDR3 size: 13 residues. V was shortened by 4 bases and J by 2 bases, with 9 bases between the two germline ends. Per germline, CDR1 SGDLS and CDR2 YYNGEE. CDR3 protein: CASSPQGQETQYF. The CDR3 region has the DNA TGTGCCAGCAGCCCGCAGGGTCAAGAGACCCAGTACTTC.

This chain uses TRBV5-1 with TRBJ1-1; D is possibly TRBD1 (6 bases). The V gene's germline CDR1 is SGHRS and CDR2 YFSETQ. The CDR3 runs 16 residues. The V and J ends lost 2 bases and 1 base respectively, with 15 bases between them. In nucleotides, the CDR3 is TGCGCCAGCAGCTTTTTCTTACAGGGTGGGAACACTGAAGCTTTCTTT. It is translated as CASSFFLQGGNTEAFF.

Here the CDR3 DNA reads TGTGCCTGGTACCCGGGGGGCCTCACTGAAGCTTTCTTT. Its translation: CAWYPGGLTEAFF. The chain couples TRBV30 to TRBJ1-1; possible D gene TRBD1, 6 bases. Germline V gene sequence: CDR1 GTSNPN, CDR2 SVGIG (reference sequence). V dropped 5 bases and J dropped 4 bases, with 14 bases sitting between them. The CDR3 has 13 amino acids.

The V call is TRBV29-1, the J call TRBJ1-1, with D unclear. The CDR3 length is 12 residues. Germline CDR1 SQVTM, CDR2 ANQGSEA. With 4 bases removed from V and 1 base from J, the gap between germline ends came to 7 bases. This chain's CDR3 is CSVVAENTEAFF. CDR3 nucleotides: TGCAGCGTTGTCGCGGAGAACACTGAAGCTTTCTTT.

This chain connects TRBV28 to TRBJ2-7, with a tentative D call TRBD2 (6 bases). Per the germline V gene, CDR1 is MDHEN and CDR2 is SYDVKM. The CDR3 is 16 amino acids. V dropped 2 bases and J dropped 0 bases, with 14 bases sitting between them. CDR3 residues: CASSLHFQRASYEQYF. The DNA of the CDR3 is TGTGCCAGCAGTTTACACTTCCAGCGGGCCTCCTACGAGCAGTACTTC.

The V call is TRBV7-9, the J call TRBJ2-7; TRBD1 matches at 7 bases. With V trimmed by 5 bases and J by 3 bases, 13 bases remained unmatched. CDR1 SEHNR and CDR2 FQNEAQ come from the germline V gene (reference sequence). This CDR3 is 16 amino acids long. CDR3 protein: CASSNSTGEFFYEQYF. For the CDR3, the DNA is TGTGCCAGCAGCAACTCCACAGGGGAATTTTTCTACGAGCAGTACTTC.

This clone has a handful of counts. This chain connects TRBV5-5 to TRBJ1-5, with 8 bases lining up with TRBD1. Trimming took 2 bases from V and 7 from J; bases not matched to a gene: 8. From germline, CDR1 is SGHKS and CDR2 YYEKEE (reference sequence). This CDR3 spans 15 amino acids. The CDR3 is CASSLDRGLRQPQHF. The DNA for the CDR3 is TGTGCCAGCAGCTTAGACAGGGGTCTGAGGCAGCCCCAGCATTTT.

This rearrangement joins TRBV4-1 to TRBJ2-7; D possibly corresponds to TRBD2 (5 bases). The CDR3 runs to 16 residues. Germline assignment: CDR1 MGHRA and CDR2 YSYEKL. V was cut by 4 bases and J by 3 bases, with 19 bases left in between. CDR3 bases: TGCGCCAGCAGCCCCCAGATGACGACGGGGTTCTACGAGCAGTACTTC. It encodes CASSPQMTTGFYEQYF.

In its sample, this clone was seen once. This chain links TRBV25-1 with TRBJ2-6; D is unresolved. Germline V lookup: CDR1 MGHDK, CDR2 SYGVNS. This CDR3 spans 13 amino acids. V lost 10 bases, J lost 0 bases, and 7 bases lay in between. In DNA, the CDR3 is TGTGCCACCTCCCCCTCTGGGGCCAACGTCCTGACTTTC. Protein sequence: CATSPSGANVLTF.

The chain is built from TRBV6-5 and TRBJ2-7; 8 nucleotides match TRBD2. After removal of 0 bases from V and 0 bases from J, the junction contained 4 bases not matched to a gene. CDR1 and CDR2 (germline): MNHEY, SVGAGI. There are 16 residues in the CDR3. CDR3 coding DNA: TGTGCCAGCAGTTACTCGGAGCGGGGGCGCTCCTACGAGCAGTACTTC. It is translated as CASSYSERGRSYEQYF.

This chain connects TRBV5-4 to TRBJ2-5; 9 bases are shared with TRBD1. Germline V gene data show CDR1 as SGHNT and CDR2 as YYREEE (reference sequence). This CDR3 region has 16 residues. With V trimmed by 0 bases and J by 5 bases, 8 bases remained unmatched. DNA for the CDR3: TGTGCCAGCAGCTTGGGGGGACAGGGCCCGGGGGAGACCCAGTACTTC. Its translation is CASSLGGQGPGETQYF.

The chain links TRBV2 to TRBJ2-5, with TRBD1 identical over 11 bases. V dropped 6 bases and J dropped 1; count of bases not matched to a gene: 4. The germline CDR1 and CDR2 sequences are SNHLY and FYNNEI. The CDR3 loop spans 15 amino acids. Here the CDR3 DNA reads TGTGCCAGCAGCCCCGGGACAGGGGGCCAAGAGACCCAGTACTTC. It is translated as CASSPGTGGQETQYF.

V usage is TRBV27 and J usage is TRBJ2-1, with TRBD1 matching 7 bases. CDR3 size: 18 residues. Germline values: CDR1 MNHEY, CDR2 SMNVEV (reference sequence). The V gene end was trimmed by 2 bases and the J gene end by 4 bases; junction bases not matched to a gene: 14. The CDR3 loop is CASSLGPPQGVPYNEQFF. DNA for the CDR3: TGTGCCAGCAGTTTAGGCCCGCCCCAGGGGGTCCCATACAATGAGCAGTTCTTC.

The V call is TRBV29-1, the J call TRBJ2-7; maybe TRBD1 (6 bases). This CDR3 comprises 12 residues. Germline CDR1 is SQVTM and CDR2 is ANQGSEA. Trimming stripped 2 bases from V and 5 bases from J, with 10 bases between. CDR3 DNA: TGCAGCGTTGAACAGGGGTCCCACGAGCAGTACTTC. Residues: CSVEQGSHEQYF.